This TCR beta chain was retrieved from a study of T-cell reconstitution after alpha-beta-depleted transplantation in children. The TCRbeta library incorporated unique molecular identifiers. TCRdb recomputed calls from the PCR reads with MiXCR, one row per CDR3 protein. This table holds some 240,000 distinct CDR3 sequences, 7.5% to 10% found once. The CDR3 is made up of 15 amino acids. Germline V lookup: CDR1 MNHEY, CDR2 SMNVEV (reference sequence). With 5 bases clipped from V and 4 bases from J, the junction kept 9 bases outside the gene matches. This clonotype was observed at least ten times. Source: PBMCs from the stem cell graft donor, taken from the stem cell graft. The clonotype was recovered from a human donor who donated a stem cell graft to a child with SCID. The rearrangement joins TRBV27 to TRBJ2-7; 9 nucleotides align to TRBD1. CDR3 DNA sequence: TGTGCCAGCAGTGCGATTGGGACAGGGTTATACGAGCAGTACTTC. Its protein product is CASSAIGTGLYEQYF.